The TCR beta chain described here comes from a study of shared clonotypes between healthy human individuals (dated by TCRdb to 2018 to 2021). Concerning the study at large: A few men and two women, aged 18 to 49 years, made up the cohort. To increase sequencing depth and limit assay-specific biases, different laboratories used diverse techniques to prepare libraries and sequence TCR repertoires. Between about 0.8 and 9 billion PBMCs per donor were obtained by leukapheresis. To estimate repertoire size and how much clonotype sharing occurs between individuals, the study deeply sequenced the blood TCR repertoires of about five healthy adults. For each donor, three plates each were used for CD4 naive and CD4 memory, two plates were used for CD8 naive, and one plate was used for CD8 memory. Results and caveats for the whole study, not just this receptor: Pairwise subsampling indicated that sequencing depth was expected to affect the degree of clonotype sharing among donors. Estimated clonotype richness was generally larger for naive than for memory subsets. Even with the large sequencing depth, rarefaction of the sorted-subset datasets indicated that sequencing was incomplete. The genetic and exposure-history diversity represented was limited by the small number of donors. About 4.5% of naive CD4, 3.5% of naive CD8, approximately 2.2% of memory CD4, and 0.4% of memory CD8 clonotypes were shared across a few donors. Compared with non-shared clonotypes, clonotypes shared by all four sorted-subset donors had higher generation probabilities. Sampling was limited to blood, and TCR repertoires in tissue likely differ from TCR repertoires in blood.

The donors were healthy, HIV-negative adults with no recently reported acute infections or vaccinations. Every donor was a Caucasian adult residing in Nashville, Tennessee, USA. CD4+ T cells were enriched by magnetic negative selection, after which naive cells were positively selected on CD45RA and the negative fraction was taken as the memory subset. Blood was collected by leukapheresis, and PBMCs were isolated by Ficoll-Histopaque density gradient centrifugation and then cryopreserved in liquid nitrogen vapor phase. Analytical flow cytometry was used to check the purity and quantity of each magnetically sorted T cell population. Each sorted fraction had its genomic DNA isolated and then quantified by UV absorbance on a Nanodrop 2000c. TCR CDR3 regions were amplified from genomic DNA by multiplex PCR using the deep immunoSEQ assay. Extracted genomic DNA from each cell subset was distributed evenly across all wells of several immunoSEQ 96-well plates, and each plate was treated as a replicate. For sorted subsets, roughly 190 ng of genomic DNA, equivalent to around 31,000 T cell genomes, went into each replicate PCR. Purified libraries were quantified with a Qubit 3.0 fluorometer, sized on a Bioanalyzer 2100, and re-quantified with the KAPA Library Quantification kit. Every immunoSEQ 96-well plate was sequenced on a dedicated single-read 150-cycle Illumina NextSeq 550 flow cell. The paper's processing steps were these. Because only junctional sequences without quality scores were contained in the immunoSEQ output, filtering matching that applied to full-length reads could not be performed. Sequences were annotated with PyIR, a Python wrapper for IgBLAST v1.9, and V/J genes and CDR3 were assigned using IMGT germline references. Any read was removed if the V/J assignment was weak (E-value above 1e-6), the CDR3 was missing, or the read contained stop codons, out-of-frame junctions, or ambiguous translated residues. V3J clonotypes were defined as sequences sharing an identical inferred V gene, J gene, and CDR3 amino acid sequence. The percentage overlap between two repertoires was calculated by dividing the number of shared unique clonotypes by the size of the smaller repertoire. Three approaches were used to assess repertoire richness: RTK rarefaction, the Chao1 estimator, and Recon v2.1 estimates of unobserved clonotypes. For all TCRbeta clonotypes obtained by the gDNA method from a handful of donors, generation probabilities were computed with OLGA. TCRdb took this table from immuneACCESS and kept in-frame rearrangements with V and J called. Such tables lack part of the clones; where checked against another copy, unresolved V genes explain under half of the gap, and the rest is unexplained. V and J calls and clone size come straight from that table; D and trimming were deduced from the DNA. This sample has some 2.4 million clones in its table, and 80% to 95% of those were observed once. 0.36% of the sample rests with the top ten.

CDR1 SGHRS and CDR2 YFSETQ are derived from the germline V gene. The CDR3, cysteine through phenylalanine, is 15 amino acids long. Of all the DNA, just the CDR3 is kept, 45 bases in frame from base 1. Trimming at the junction amounts to 2 bases on V and 0 bases on J, and the germline ends lie 9 bases apart. As for this clone: Its antigen remains undetermined. Within one base of it there is no much larger clone, and no base qualities were kept.

The V and J segments used are TRBV5-1 and TRBJ2-1; no D gene is confidently identified. Sequencing used naive CD4+ T cells from PBMCs. The sample's cell subset or site label, decoded: CD45RA+ positively selected. The receptor's source is a man aged 18 to 35 in good health. Some clones in this sample may be carry-over from other donors' samples. The encoded CDR3 is CASSFLTSSYNEQFF. At the DNA level, the sequence is TGCGCCAGCAGCTTCCTCACGAGCTCCTACAATGAGCAGTTCTTC.